These T cell receptor beta chains were read from a single sample in a study of blood T cell repertoires in COVID-19. Profiled with immunoSEQ multiplex PCR; TCRdb holds only in-frame clones, not every one. The repertoire holds 55,000 to 85,000 clones, with more than 65% as singletons. Sequencing was carried out using peripheral blood. These receptors were taken from an older woman with acute or convalescent COVID-19. The CDR3 runs from the conserved cysteine through the conserved F or W. The order of the fields is J gene, V gene, D gene, CDR3 DNA, CDR3 protein. D genes are given only for firm matches.

TRBJ1-5 TRBV7-2 TRBD1 TGTGCCAGCAGCTTAGTCGGGCCGGGACAGGGCAATCAGCCCCAGCATTTT CASSLVGPGQGNQPQHF
TRBJ1-2 TRBV10-3 TRBD1 TGTGCCATCAGTGAGTCGACGGCGGGACAGGGTCACTATGGCTACACCTTC CAISESTAGQGHYGYTF
TRBJ1-2 TRBV19 . TGTGCCAGTATCTCCCAAGGGTCCGACAGGCGAGCTTTTGGCTACACCTTC CASISQGSDRRAFGYTF
TRBJ2-1 TRBV3-1/TRBV3-2 TRBD1 TGTGCCAGCAGCCAAGACAGGGGGCTGACCTACAATGAGCAGTTCTTC CASSQDRGLTYNEQFF
TRBJ1-5 TRBV15 . TGTGCCACCAGCCGCGACTTCAATCAGCCCCAGCATTTT CATSRDFNQPQHF
TRBJ2-7 TRBV6-2/TRBV6-3 . TGTGCCAGCAGTTACTCCCCCTCGGCCCGGGGAGTCTACGAGCAGTACTTC CASSYSPSARGVYEQYF
TRBJ1-1 TRBV11-3 TRBD1 TGTGCCAGCAGTGGGACAGTTCCGAACACTGAAGCTTTCTTT CASSGTVPNTEAFF
TRBJ2-2 TRBV27 TRBD2 TGTGCCAGCCGTGGCGGGGGGGCGATCACCGGGGAGCTGTTTTTT CASRGGGAITGELFF
TRBJ1-4 TRBV29-1 . TGCAGCGCCCACCTGGCAGGGGAGAATCCTAATGAAAAACTGTTTTTT CSAHLAGENPNEKLFF
TRBJ1-2 TRBV27 . TGTGCCAGCAGTTTCCTTGCGGTAGCTAACTATGGCTACACCTTC CASSFLAVANYGYTF
TRBJ2-7 TRBV28 . TGTGCCAGCAGTTGGGACATGTCCTACGAGCAGTACTTC CASSWDMSYEQYF